Following are 24 T cell receptor beta chains from one sample sequenced in a study of blood T cell repertoires in COVID-19. Profiling relied on immunoSEQ multiplex PCR, and the TCRdb table lists in-frame clones only, not all of them. The sample shows almost 90,000 clones, over 80% of them seen only once. Sequencing was performed on peripheral blood. The origin of the receptors is a man at least 80 years old with acute or convalescent COVID-19.

This sequence joins TRBV27 and TRBJ2-1; 7 bases match TRBD2. J lost 4 bases, V lost 5 bases, and 11 bases had no gene match. The germline CDR1 and CDR2 sequences are MNHEY and SMNVEV (reference sequence). The CDR3 length is 16 residues. Here the CDR3 reads CASSLPPTGLYNEQFF. CDR3 in DNA: TGTGCCAGCAGTCTACCCCCAACGGGACTATACAATGAGCAGTTCTTC.

This chain connects TRBV19 to TRBJ1-1, with D possibly matching TRBD1 (6 bases). This CDR3 has 18 residues. Trimming stripped 3 bases from V and 0 bases from J, with 20 bases between. Germline-derived CDR1 and CDR2 are LNHDA and SQIVND (reference sequence). In DNA form, the CDR3 reads TGTGCCAGTAGTATTCCCTCCGGACAGCTCCTAATGAACACTGAAGCTTTCTTT. Protein product: CASSIPSGQLLMNTEAFF. The complete variable domain, with remaining parts taken from reference TRBV19 and TRBJ1-1, reads DGGITQSPKYLFRKEGQNVTLSCEQNLNHDAMYWYRQDPGQGLRLIYYSQIVNDFQKGDIAEGYSVSREKKESFPLTVTSAQKNPTAFYLCASSIPSGQLLMNTEAFFGQGTRLTVV.

The chain carries TRBV9 and TRBJ1-2, with D possibly being TRBD1 (6 bases). The V end lost 0 bases, the J end lost 2 bases, and 11 bases lay between the germline ends. Germline assignment: CDR1 SGDLS and CDR2 YYNGEE. This CDR3 region has 15 residues. CDR3 DNA sequence: TGTGCCAGCAGCGTAGGTGGGGGCACAAACTATGGCTACACCTTC. Translation: CASSVGGGTNYGYTF.

This clone was detected only once. This rearrangement joins TRBV20-1 to TRBJ2-3, with D perhaps TRBD2 (6 bases). The germline V and J ends were trimmed by 3 bases and 2 bases, with 18 bases remaining between them. The CDR3 sequence is 16 residues long. Germline V gene data show CDR1 as DFQATT and CDR2 as SNEGSKA (reference sequence). The CDR3 spells CSASPVGGLITDTQYF. CDR3 DNA: TGCAGTGCTAGTCCAGTGGGGGGTCTTATCACAGATACGCAGTATTTT.

The V gene is TRBV18, the J gene TRBJ1-5; 7 nucleotides match TRBD1. V gave up 3 bases and J gave up 5 bases; unmatched junction bases: 4. Germline assignment: CDR1 KGHSH and CDR2 LQKENI. The length of the CDR3 is 14 residues. The CDR3 DNA is TGTGCCAGCTCACCGCAAACAGGGGATCAGCCCCAGCATTTT. Translated, it gives CASSPQTGDQPQHF.

Only one count was recorded for this clone. The chain couples TRBV7-2 to TRBJ2-3; D is uncertain. The length of the CDR3 is 12 residues. Germline V gives CDR1 SGHTA, CDR2 FQGNSA. V dropped 4 bases and J dropped 3 bases, with 5 bases sitting between them. CDR3 nucleotides: TGTGCCAGCAGCTATCAGACAGATACGCAGTATTTT. Its translation is CASSYQTDTQYF.

This rearrangement joins TRBV2 to TRBJ2-6; a weak D match, TRBD1 (5 bases). Trimming took off 6 bases at V and 2 bases at J, with 14 bases between the two ends. Per germline, CDR1 SNHLY and CDR2 FYNNEI. This CDR3 contains 16 residues. The CDR3 DNA is TGTGCCAGCAGGGGCTCAGGGTCCCCTGGGGCCAACGTCCTGACTTTC. The encoded protein is CASRGSGSPGANVLTF. The whole variable domain, remainder taken from reference TRBV2 and TRBJ2-6, is EPEVTQTPSHQVTQMGQEVILRCVPISNHLYFYWYRQILGQKVEFLVSFYNNEISEKSEIFDDQFSVERPDGSNFTLKIRSTKLEDSAMYFCASRGSGSPGANVLTFGAGSRLTVL.

This rearrangement joins TRBV9 to TRBJ2-2; 7 bases fit TRBD2. Trimming cost V 0 bases and J 3 bases; bases outside gene matches: 2. The CDR3 contains 15 residues. CDR1 and CDR2 from the germline V gene are SGDLS and YYNGEE. CDR3 in amino acids: CASSVGGGYTGELFF. Written as DNA, the CDR3 is TGTGCCAGCAGCGTAGGGGGAGGGTACACCGGGGAGCTGTTTTTT.

This chain connects TRBV3-1 (or the pseudogene TRBV3-2) to TRBJ1-2; no reliable D call. Germline CDR1 LGHDT, CDR2 YNNKEL (reference sequence). The ends were cut back, 4 bases at V and 5 bases at J, with 5 bases in the middle. The CDR3 totals 11 residues. Here the CDR3 DNA reads TGTGCCAGCAGCCGAGGGTATGGCTACACCTTC. It yields the protein CASSRGYGYTF.

The J gene is TRBJ1-5, the V gene TRBV6-1, with a weak D call TRBD1 (5 bases). Trimming took off 0 bases at V and 4 bases at J, with 16 bases between the two ends. Germline V gene sequence: CDR1 MNHNS, CDR2 SASEGT. The CDR3 length is 17 residues. CDR3 sequence reads: CASSEAAGIGVNQPQHF. The CDR3 DNA sequence: TGTGCCAGCAGTGAAGCGGCAGGGATTGGGGTTAATCAGCCCCAGCATTTT.

This clone has more than one count but fewer than ten. As DNA, the CDR3 is TGTGCCAGCAGCCGGGCGGGGGGTTGGAACAATCAGCCCCAGCATTTT. Its protein is CASSRAGGWNNQPQHF. The J gene is TRBJ1-5, the V gene TRBV27, with a weak D call TRBD1 (5 bases). Germline V lookup: CDR1 MNHEY, CDR2 SMNVEV (reference sequence). With 6 bases removed from V and 3 bases from J, the gap between germline ends came to 18 bases. The CDR3 totals 16 residues.

In DNA form, the CDR3 reads TGTGCCAGCAGCTTACAGGGGGTCGCCACTGAAGCTTTCTTT. Translation: CASSLQGVATEAFF. The chain has TRBV11-1 and TRBJ1-1; 7 nucleotides line up with TRBD1. Germline assignment: CDR1 SGHAT and CDR2 FQDESV (reference sequence). The V gene end was trimmed by 2 bases and the J gene end by 4 bases; junction bases not matched to a gene: 4. The CDR3 extends over 14 amino acids.

The rearrangement links TRBV5-4 to TRBJ2-1; possible D gene TRBD1, 5 bases. V was shortened by 7 bases and J by 1 base, with 15 bases between the two germline ends. Germline V gene data show CDR1 as SGHNT and CDR2 as YYREEE (reference sequence). The CDR3 has 15 amino acids. For the CDR3, the DNA is TGTGCCAGCTCGGTGGAACAGGCTTCCTACAATGAGCAGTTCTTC. It is translated as CASSVEQASYNEQFF.

The V call is TRBV19, the J call TRBJ1-1, with 8 positions matching TRBD1. The CDR3 is 14 amino acids. Germline trimming cut 9 bases from V and 4 bases from J; bases unmatched to any gene: 10. Germline V gene sequence: CDR1 LNHDA, CDR2 SQIVND (reference sequence). In DNA form, the CDR3 reads TGTGCCAGCCATCAGACAGGGGAAGGCACTGAAGCTTTCTTT. This gives the protein CASHQTGEGTEAFF.

The V gene is TRBV6-5, the J gene TRBJ1-1; tentative D call: TRBD1 (5 bases). The germline V gene encodes CDR1 MNHEY and CDR2 SVGAGI. Between the trimmed V and J ends, which lost 4 bases and 9 bases, there was a span of 9 bases. The CDR3 sequence is 11 residues long. CDR3 in amino acids: CASSSAGKAFF. CDR3 nucleotides: TGTGCCAGCAGTTCGGCAGGGAAAGCTTTCTTT.

V gene TRBV7-3 combines with J gene TRBJ1-1; tentative D call: TRBD1 (5 bases). CDR3 length equals 14 residues. The germline gives CDR1 SGHTA, CDR2 FQGTGA. V gave up 0 bases and J gave up 1 base, with 6 bases separating them. The CDR3 region is CASSLTGQNTEAFF. CDR3 nucleotides: TGTGCCAGCAGCTTAACGGGGCAGAACACTGAAGCTTTCTTT.

This clone was observed a single time. This sequence joins TRBV5-1 and TRBJ2-7, with 8 nucleotides matching TRBD2. J gave up 9 bases and V 0 bases, and 11 bases lay outside the gene matches. The V gene's germline CDR1 is SGHRS and CDR2 YFSETQ. The CDR3 runs to 15 residues. CDR3 protein: CASSLVTSGPVGQYF. The CDR3 nucleotides read TGCGCCAGCAGCTTGGTCACTAGCGGACCGGTAGGGCAGTACTTC.

The V call is TRBV11-1, the J call TRBJ2-3; 9 bases map to TRBD1. V lost 5 bases to trimming and J lost 1 base; unmatched junction nucleotides: 7. Per germline, CDR1 SGHAT and CDR2 FQDESV (reference sequence). The length of the CDR3 is 16 residues. The CDR3 reads CASSPLDRGGTDTQYF. DNA for the CDR3: TGTGCCAGCAGCCCGCTGGACAGGGGTGGCACAGATACGCAGTATTTT.

This sequence joins TRBV9 and TRBJ2-7, with D perhaps TRBD2 (6 bases). Germline CDR1 reads SGDLS; CDR2 reads YYNGEE. There are 13 residues in the CDR3. V was clipped by 3 bases and J by 5 bases, with 12 bases between them. CDR3 region: CASSGPGGHEQYF. The CDR3, as DNA: TGTGCCAGCAGCGGCCCCGGGGGACACGAGCAGTACTTC.

The rearrangement uses TRBV9 and TRBJ1-2; 9 nucleotides line up with TRBD1. The germline V gene encodes CDR1 SGDLS and CDR2 YYNGEE. J gave up 5 bases and V 1 base, and 6 bases lay outside the gene matches. CDR3 length: 15 residues. The CDR3 DNA reads TGTGCCAGCAGCGTAATGGGACAGGGTAAATATGGCTACACCTTC. It codes for CASSVMGQGKYGYTF.

The V and J genes are TRBV28 and TRBJ1-5; D remains ambiguous. There are 16 residues in the CDR3. V shed 7 bases and J shed 1 base, with 17 bases lying between them. Germline lookup yields CDR1 MDHEN and CDR2 SYDVKM. The CDR3 region is CASTDMKRRSNQPQHF. The CDR3 coding sequence is TGTGCCAGCACCGACATGAAACGGAGGAGCAATCAGCCCCAGCATTTT. Using reference TRBV28 and TRBJ1-5 for the parts outside the CDR3, the full variable domain is DVKVTQSSRYLVKRTGEKVFLECVQDMDHENMFWYRQDPGLGLRLIYFSYDVKMKEKGDIPEGYSVSREKKERFSLILESASTNQTSMYLCASTDMKRRSNQPQHFGDGTRLSIL.

This clone was observed once. This chain joins TRBV2 and TRBJ2-7; a possible D gene is TRBD1 (6 bases). V lost 7 bases and J lost 2, with 15 bases in between. Germline CDR1 is SNHLY and CDR2 is FYNNEI. There are 14 residues in the CDR3. The CDR3 sequence: CASKGGQSPYEQYF. CDR3 bases: TGTGCCAGCAAGGGTGGACAGTCCCCCTACGAGCAGTACTTC. Full variable domain (outside the CDR3, taken from reference TRBV2 and TRBJ2-7): EPEVTQTPSHQVTQMGQEVILRCVPISNHLYFYWYRQILGQKVEFLVSFYNNEISEKSEIFDDQFSVERPDGSNFTLKIRSTKLEDSAMYFCASKGGQSPYEQYFGPGTRLTVT.

The chain is built from TRBV2 and TRBJ1-2, with D hard to call. The V and J ends lost 6 bases and 8 bases respectively, with 16 bases between them. Germline loops: CDR1 SNHLY, CDR2 FYNNEI. The length of the CDR3 is 13 residues. In DNA form, the CDR3 reads TGTGCCAGCAGCGGGTACGGACCTAGCGGCTACACCTTC. Residues: CASSGYGPSGYTF. Filled out from reference TRBV2 and TRBJ1-2, the complete variable domain reads EPEVTQTPSHQVTQMGQEVILRCVPISNHLYFYWYRQILGQKVEFLVSFYNNEISEKSEIFDDQFSVERPDGSNFTLKIRSTKLEDSAMYFCASSGYGPSGYTFGSGTRLTVV.

V usage is TRBV5-1 and J usage is TRBJ1-5; weak D call: TRBD1 (6 bases). The germline V gene has CDR1 SGHRS and CDR2 YFSETQ. This CDR3 contains 15 residues. V was shortened by 0 bases and J by 4 bases, with 11 bases between the two germline ends. CDR3 sequence (DNA): TGCGCCAGCAGCTTGGCGGGACAACTTAATCAGCCCCAGCATTTT. Protein product: CASSLAGQLNQPQHF.